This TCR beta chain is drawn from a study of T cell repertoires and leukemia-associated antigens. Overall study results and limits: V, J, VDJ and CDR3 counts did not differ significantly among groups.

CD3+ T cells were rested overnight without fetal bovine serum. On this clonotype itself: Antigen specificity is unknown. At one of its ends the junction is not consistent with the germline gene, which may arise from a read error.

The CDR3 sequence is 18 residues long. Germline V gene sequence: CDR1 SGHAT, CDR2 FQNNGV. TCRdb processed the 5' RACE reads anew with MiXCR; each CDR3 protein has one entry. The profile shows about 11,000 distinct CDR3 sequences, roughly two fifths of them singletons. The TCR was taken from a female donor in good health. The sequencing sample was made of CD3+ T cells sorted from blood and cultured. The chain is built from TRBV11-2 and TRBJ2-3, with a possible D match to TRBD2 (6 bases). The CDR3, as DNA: TGTACCAGCAGCTTAACATCAGTGGGCGGGGCACCCGCAGATACGCAGTATTTT. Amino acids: CTSSLTSVGGAPADTQYF.